This T cell receptor (beta chain) derives from a study of shared clonotypes between healthy human individuals. Regarding this clone: The antigen remains undetermined.

Study-level points and caveats: The study found lower generation probabilities in non-shared clonotypes than in those shared by all four donors.

CD45RO-negative CD8 cells positively selected for CCR7 made up the naive population, which excluded terminally differentiated effector memory CD45RA+ cells. Sequencing used immunoSEQ multiplex PCR; TCRdb keeps in-frame clones, though not all of them. The sample comprises hundreds of thousands of clones, 95% to 98% of which are singletons, and 0.25% to 0.35% rests with the top ten. The CDR3 sequence is 12 residues long. The V end lost 1 base, the J end lost 6 bases, and 6 bases lay between the germline ends. Per the germline V gene, CDR1 is SGHAT and CDR2 is FQNNGV. The chain combines TRBV11-2 with TRBJ1-1; no definite D call. The sequenced sample was naive CD8+ T cells sorted from blood. The sequence was collected from a man aged 30 to 45 in good health. CDR3 in amino acids: CASSLVPAEAFF. The CDR3 DNA sequence: TGTGCCAGCAGCTTAGTCCCAGCTGAAGCTTTCTTT.